The 6 T cell receptor beta chains reported below all come from one sample, sequenced in a study of blood T cell repertoires in COVID-19 (dated by TCRdb to 2020 to 2021). Libraries were made using the immunoSEQ multiplex PCR assay. Entries here come from immuneACCESS through TCRdb and include only in-frame sequences with V and J called. Some clones fail to appear in such tables; in the studies checked, an unresolved V gene covers under half of the shortfall, and the cause of the remainder is unknown. The sample records roughly 220,000 clones, over 70% of which are singletons. The ten top clones hold 5.5% to 7% of the sample. The specimen sequenced was peripheral blood. The receptors were sampled from a woman aged 70-85 years with acute or convalescent COVID-19.

The gene calls are TRBV4-1 and TRBJ2-6; tentatively, D is TRBD2 (6 bases). The CDR3 is made up of 17 amino acids. Germline V gene data show CDR1 as MGHRA and CDR2 as YSYEKL. Trimming removed 3 bases at V and 1 base at J, with 13 bases between. The CDR3 region is CASSQEEGMSGANVLTF. In DNA, the CDR3 is TGCGCCAGCAGCCAGGAGGAGGGCATGTCTGGGGCCAACGTCCTGACTTTC.

The V and J genes are TRBV3-1 (or the pseudogene TRBV3-2) and TRBJ1-1; D possibly corresponds to TRBD1 (6 bases). Germline V lookup: CDR1 LGHDT, CDR2 YNNKEL (reference sequence). V lost 7 bases and J 1 base, leaving 16 bases between the germline ends. The CDR3 is made up of 15 amino acids. The CDR3 DNA sequence: TGTGCCAGCACCGCTTACCGACAGGAGAACACTGAAGCTTTCTTT. Its protein product is CASTAYRQENTEAFF.

The chain joins TRBV18 to TRBJ2-1, with TRBD2 matching over 14 bases. This CDR3 contains 14 residues. Germline loops: CDR1 KGHSH, CDR2 LQKENI. V lost 5 bases, J lost 6 bases, and 0 bases stayed unmatched. CDR3 sequence: CASSGLAGGNEQFF. The CDR3 region has the DNA TGTGCCAGCTCAGGACTAGCGGGGGGCAATGAGCAGTTCTTC.

This sequence joins TRBV6-1 and TRBJ2-7, with a possible D match to TRBD1 (7 bases). The V gene lost 3 bases and the J gene lost 2 bases, with 14 bases spanning the gap. CDR1 is MNHNS, CDR2 SASEGT, per germline. The CDR3 contains 15 residues. The CDR3 protein is CASSDLAGGTYEQYF. The CDR3 bases are TGTGCCAGCAGTGATCTGGCAGGGGGGACCTACGAGCAGTACTTC.

The rearrangement joins TRBV10-3 to TRBJ1-1; D is uncertain. This CDR3 has 13 amino acids. V was trimmed by 3 bases and J by 4 bases, leaving 9 bases between them. Germline CDR1 reads ENHRY; CDR2 reads SYGVKD. The CDR3 is CAISDQYSTEAFF. The CDR3 nucleotides are TGTGCCATCAGTGATCAATACAGCACTGAAGCTTTCTTT.

The V gene is TRBV5-1, the J gene TRBJ2-5; D is undetermined. The CDR3 is 13 amino acids. With 4 bases removed from V and 1 base from J, the gap between germline ends came to 8 bases. Germline CDR1 SGHRS, CDR2 YFSETQ. This CDR3 reads CASSPTLQETQYF. CDR3 nucleotides: TGCGCCAGCAGCCCTACGCTCCAAGAGACCCAGTACTTC.